This T cell receptor (beta chain) was captured by sequencing in a study of T cell responses to AZD1222 COVID-19 vaccine. V lost 7 bases and J lost 1, with 4 bases in between. The CDR3 totals 11 residues. Looked up from germline, CDR1 is MDHEN and CDR2 is SYDVKM. Profiled with immunoSEQ multiplex PCR; TCRdb holds only in-frame clones, not every one. The table shows 15,000 or so clones, with about 87% occurring only once. This clonotype originated in an adult who received the AZD1222 COVID-19 vaccine. The chain recombines TRBV28 with TRBJ1-1; D not resolved. Sequencing used peripheral blood, obtained 28 days after the second AZD1222 dose. CDR3 sequence (DNA): TGTGCCAGCACCTCGAACACTGAAGCTTTCTTT. This sequence encodes CASTSNTEAFF.